Each of the 14 T cell receptor beta chains below was sequenced from the same sample in a study of blood T cell repertoires in COVID-19. Assay: immunoSEQ multiplex PCR; the TCRdb copy retains only in-frame clones and omits some. Among 250,000 or so clones, approximately 86% were seen once, and the ten largest hold roughly 1.9%. The source material was peripheral blood. The receptors stem from a man aged 30 to 39 with active or convalescent COVID-19.

The chain is built from TRBV4-2 and TRBJ1-1; D remains ambiguous. Germline CDR1 reads LGHNA; CDR2 reads YNFKEQ. With 7 bases removed from V and 0 bases from J, the gap between germline ends came to 18 bases. There are 16 residues in the CDR3. The CDR3: CASNHDFSEVNTEAFF. DNA for the CDR3: TGTGCCAGCAACCACGACTTTAGTGAAGTGAACACTGAAGCTTTCTTT.

V and J are TRBV27 and TRBJ2-3; 8 bases are shared with TRBD2. The V gene's germline CDR1 is MNHEY and CDR2 SMNVEV (reference sequence). The CDR3 totals 16 residues. V lost 1 base and J lost 1; bases outside the gene matches: 4. CDR3 coding DNA: TGTGCCAGCAGTTTATATCCGGGAGGGGGCACAGATACGCAGTATTTT. Protein sequence: CASSLYPGGGTDTQYF.

This rearrangement joins TRBV12-1 to TRBJ1-1; the DNA was not compared with TRBD1, the D call given in the table. TRBV12-1 corresponds to a pseudogene. There are 17 residues in the CDR3. The CDR3 spells CASSPVDARGACTEAFF. CDR3 nucleotide sequence: TGTGCCAGCAGCCCTGTAGATGCCAGGGGGGCATGCACTGAAGCTTTCTTT.

The genes are TRBV19 and TRBJ2-5, with 7 bases identical to TRBD1. Germline V gene lookup returns CDR1 LNHDA and CDR2 SQIVND (reference sequence). Trimming at V came to 5 bases and at J to 3 bases, leaving 3 bases not matched to a gene. This CDR3 region has 13 residues. The CDR3: CASSFGTEETQYF. The CDR3 bases are TGTGCCAGTAGTTTTGGGACAGAAGAGACCCAGTACTTC.

This clone was observed once. The J gene is TRBJ2-5, the V gene TRBV15; 9 nucleotides align to TRBD2. The V gene's germline CDR1 is LNHNV and CDR2 YYDKDF (reference sequence). The V gene end was trimmed by 4 bases and the J gene end by 6 bases; junction bases not matched to a gene: 9. This CDR3 has 15 residues. CDR3 DNA: TGTGCCACCAGCACGAACGATGGACTAGCGAAGACCCAGTACTTC. Translating it yields CATSTNDGLAKTQYF.

CDR3 nucleotide sequence: TGTGCCAGCAGCTTAGGTTGGGACTCAGGCACCGGGGAGCTGTTTTTT. Amino acid sequence: CASSLGWDSGTGELFF. V usage is TRBV11-3 and J usage is TRBJ2-2; perhaps TRBD2 as D (6 bases). The V end lost 1 base, the J end lost 4 bases, and 13 bases lay between the germline ends. Germline CDR1 and CDR2: SGHNT and YENEEA. The CDR3 covers 16 residues.

The chain combines TRBV28 with TRBJ1-1; TRBD1 aligns across 7 bases. The length of the CDR3 is 13 residues. Germline-derived CDR1 and CDR2 are MDHEN and SYDVKM. V trimming: 4 bases; J trimming: 4 bases; junction bases outside the gene matches: 3. The DNA of the CDR3 is TGTGCCAGCAGTTGGAGGGGGCGCACTGAAGCTTTCTTT. Translating gives CASSWRGRTEAFF.

CDR3 in DNA: TGTGCCAGCAGCCAAGCTCCGGTTGGAGGGCCTGGAAACACCATATATTTT. The encoded protein is CASSQAPVGGPGNTIYF. The chain combines TRBV4-2 with TRBJ1-3; D is unclear. Germline CDR1 LGHNA, CDR2 YNFKEQ. The CDR3 length is 17 residues. V was trimmed by 1 base and J by 2 bases, leaving 15 bases between them.

The chain is built from TRBV2 and TRBJ2-2; 16 nucleotides line up with TRBD2. The length of the CDR3 is 20 residues. V dropped 6 bases and J dropped 3; count of bases not matched to a gene: 13. In germline, CDR1 is SNHLY, CDR2 FYNNEI. For the CDR3, the DNA is TGTGCCAGCAGAACGATACCGGGACTAGCGGGGGGGCAGGACACCGGGGAGCTGTTTTTT. Amino acid sequence: CASRTIPGLAGGQDTGELFF.

The V and J genes are TRBV10-2 and TRBJ1-1; D is ambiguous. The CDR3 loop spans 11 amino acids. V lost 2 bases to trimming and J lost 7 bases, with 5 bases between them. Germline V gene sequence: CDR1 WSHSY, CDR2 SAAADI. In DNA form, the CDR3 reads TGCGCCAGCAGTGAGGGAGTTGAAGCTTTCTTT. Encoded protein: CASSEGVEAFF.

The V gene is TRBV2, the J gene TRBJ2-4; weak D call: TRBD2 (5 bases). This CDR3 has 13 amino acids. Per germline, CDR1 SNHLY and CDR2 FYNNEI. V lost 2 bases and J lost 8, with 10 bases in between. The CDR3 bases are TGTGCCAGCAGTGAACGAGGGTGGGACATTCAGTACTTC. This codes for CASSERGWDIQYF.

This CDR3 reads CASSPSGDPYNEQFF. The CDR3 DNA reads TGTGCCAGCAGTCCCTCGGGGGACCCCTACAATGAGCAGTTCTTC. The chain has TRBV6-5 and TRBJ2-1; TRBD2 might be the D (6 bases). Between the trimmed V and J ends, which lost 5 bases and 2 bases, there was a span of 13 bases. Germline V CDR1 and CDR2: MNHEY, SVGAGI. The CDR3 sequence is 15 residues long.

This clone was seen only once. This chain joins TRBV5-4 and TRBJ2-3, with 9 nucleotides matching TRBD2. J gave up 1 base and V 4 bases, and 19 bases lay outside the gene matches. The CDR3 totals 20 residues. The V gene's germline CDR1 is SGHNT and CDR2 YYREEE (reference sequence). CDR3 in DNA: TGTGCCAGCAGCAGCCCTGGAGTAGCGGGGGTACGGTTAGGCACAGATACGCAGTATTTT. Its translation is CASSSPGVAGVRLGTDTQYF. The variable domain in full, completed from reference TRBV5-4 and TRBJ2-3, reads ETGVTQSPTHLIKTRGQQVTLRCSSQSGHNTVSWYQQALGQGPQFIFQYYREEENGRGNFPPRFSGLQFPNYSSELNVNALELDDSALYLCASSSPGVAGVRLGTDTQYFGPGTRLTVL.

This chain connects TRBV27 to TRBJ1-2; no reliable D call. V lost 2 bases and J 4 bases, leaving 17 bases between the germline ends. This CDR3 has 16 amino acids. The germline gives CDR1 MNHEY, CDR2 SMNVEV (reference sequence). CDR3 DNA: TGTGCCAGCAGTTTAACCAGTTCTCCCGGGAGCTATGGCTACACCTTC. Residues: CASSLTSSPGSYGYTF.